This passage covers 28 T cell receptor beta chains from one sample sequenced in a study of cytomegalovirus exposure and HLA in healthy donors. Assay: immunoSEQ multiplex PCR; the TCRdb copy retains only in-frame clones and omits some. The profile shows about 110,000 clones, around nine tenths of them singletons. The sequencing sample was made of PBMCs. The receptor set was obtained from a young woman in good health and CMV-seronegative.

In its sample, this clone was seen a few times. The CDR3 DNA follows: TGTGCCAGCTCACCAAGTTTAGCGCTGAATTACGAGCAGTACTTC. This gives the protein CASSPSLALNYEQYF. This chain connects TRBV18 to TRBJ2-7; TRBD2 might be the D (5 bases). The germline V and J ends were trimmed by 2 bases and 4 bases, with 15 bases remaining between them. This CDR3 has 15 amino acids. Germline V gene lookup returns CDR1 KGHSH and CDR2 LQKENI.

The V gene is TRBV5-8, the J gene TRBJ2-7, with TRBD1 matching 12 bases. The length of the CDR3 is 14 residues. V shed 4 bases and J 4 bases; nucleotides not matched to a gene: 3. Germline loops: CDR1 SGHTS, CDR2 YDEGEE. CDR3 DNA sequence: TGTGCCAGCAGCCGGGACAGGGGGCGATACGAGCAGTACTTC. It codes for CASSRDRGRYEQYF.

DNA of the CDR3: TGCAGCGTTCAGGTCGTGGGTTCAAGGACTGAAGCTTTCTTT. Amino acids: CSVQVVGSRTEAFF. The chain is built from TRBV29-1 and TRBJ1-1; no definite D call. There are 14 residues in the CDR3. Germline assignment: CDR1 SQVTM and CDR2 ANQGSEA. V was cut by 5 bases and J by 5 bases, with 18 bases left in between.

This clone was found once. The rearrangement links TRBV28 to TRBJ2-7; 7 bases match TRBD2. The ends lost 6 bases at V and 0 bases at J; junction bases unmatched: 5. Germline loops: CDR1 MDHEN, CDR2 SYDVKM. The CDR3 has 14 amino acids. The CDR3 DNA reads as TGTGCCAGCAGCCCACTAGCGAACTCCTACGAGCAGTACTTC. As protein: CASSPLANSYEQYF.

The V gene is TRBV27, the J gene TRBJ2-2, with 8 bases that match TRBD2. The CDR3 has 14 residues. Germline V gene lookup returns CDR1 MNHEY and CDR2 SMNVEV (reference sequence). J lost 3 bases, V lost 10 bases, and 7 bases had no gene match. This CDR3 is CATSGTRYTGELFF. CDR3 DNA sequence: TGTGCCACTTCCGGGACTAGATACACCGGGGAGCTGTTTTTT.

This chain joins TRBV9 and TRBJ1-6; D is unresolved. The CDR3 sequence is 14 residues long. V gave up 0 bases and J gave up 6 bases, with 7 bases separating them. Looked up from germline, CDR1 is SGDLS and CDR2 is YYNGEE. The CDR3 DNA is TGTGCCAGCAGCGTAGAAGCCATTAATTCACCCCTCCACTTT. It encodes CASSVEAINSPLHF.

The chain combines TRBV9 with TRBJ1-3, with TRBD1 matching over 10 bases. This CDR3 has 18 residues. Per the germline V gene, CDR1 is SGDLS and CDR2 is YYNGEE. Trimming took 0 bases from V and 1 from J; bases not matched to a gene: 7. CDR3 nucleotides: TGTGCCAGCAGCGTAGGGGGGGGACAGGGGAGTTCTGGAAACACCATATATTTT. It translates to CASSVGGGQGSSGNTIYF.

CDR3 bases: TGTGCCTGGACTCGTGACAGAAACTATGGCTACACCTTC. Its translation is CAWTRDRNYGYTF. The chain combines TRBV30 with TRBJ1-2; D is perhaps TRBD1 (5 bases). The CDR3 consists of 13 residues. Per germline, CDR1 GTSNPN and CDR2 SVGIG (reference sequence). Trimming removed 4 bases at V and 2 bases at J, with 11 bases between.

The chain recombines TRBV6-1 with TRBJ1-2, with a possible D match to TRBD1 (6 bases). Germline-derived CDR1 and CDR2 are MNHNS and SASEGT. V lost 1 base, J lost 1 base, and 10 bases lay in between. CDR3 length equals 15 residues. The CDR3 sequence is CASSEGTANNYGYTF. The CDR3 nucleotides read TGTGCCAGCAGTGAAGGGACAGCCAATAACTATGGCTACACCTTC.

The chain couples TRBV28 to TRBJ2-5; tentatively, D is TRBD1 (7 bases). Trimming cost V 6 bases and J 2 bases, with 16 bases left between them. Germline lookup yields CDR1 MDHEN and CDR2 SYDVKM. This CDR3 comprises 15 residues. The CDR3 spells CASRFGGGGQETQYF. CDR3 bases: TGTGCCAGCAGGTTTGGAGGGGGCGGGCAAGAGACCCAGTACTTC.

The CDR3 loop reads CASSDGVTRSYEQYF. In nucleotides, the CDR3 is TGTGCCAGCAGCGACGGGGTGACCCGCTCCTACGAGCAGTACTTC. The chain combines TRBV5-8 with TRBJ2-7; perhaps TRBD2 as D (5 bases). The germline V and J ends were trimmed by 4 bases and 0 bases, with 14 bases remaining between them. Germline CDR1 SGHTS, CDR2 YDEGEE. The CDR3 runs 15 residues.

The V gene is TRBV11-2, the J gene TRBJ2-3; 8 bases align to TRBD2. Germline V gene sequence: CDR1 SGHAT, CDR2 FQNNGV. This CDR3 has 16 amino acids. The V gene end was trimmed by 3 bases and the J gene end by 5 bases; junction bases not matched to a gene: 10. The CDR3 DNA is TGTGCCAGCAGCTTTATCGGGAGGGCGGGTATAGATACGCAGTATTTT. Translating it yields CASSFIGRAGIDTQYF.

The gene calls are TRBV7-9 and TRBJ1-1; TRBD1 is a possible D gene (5 bases). CDR1 and CDR2 (germline): SEHNR, FQNEAQ (reference sequence). CDR3 length: 18 amino acids. V lost 4 bases, J lost 1 base, and 22 bases lay in between. CDR3 amino acids: CASSSTPIGARRNTEAFF. The CDR3 nucleotides are TGTGCCAGCAGCTCAACCCCCATAGGGGCCAGAAGGAACACTGAAGCTTTCTTT.

This clone was seen once. This chain uses TRBV5-4 with TRBJ1-2, with TRBD1 matching 7 bases. Trimming took 7 bases from V and 3 from J; bases not matched to a gene: 12. The CDR3 spans 15 residues. CDR1 is SGHNT and CDR2 is YYREEE in the germline V gene (reference sequence). CDR3 sequence (DNA): TGTGCCAGCGCTGGGAAGAAGACAGGGCACTATGGCTACACCTTC. As protein: CASAGKKTGHYGYTF.

The CDR3 sequence is CASSEMVQNTEAFF. The CDR3 nucleotides read TGTGCCAGCAGTGAGATGGTCCAAAACACTGAAGCTTTCTTT. The V and J genes are TRBV6-5 and TRBJ1-1; D is unresolved. The CDR3 is 14 amino acids. CDR1 is MNHEY and CDR2 is SVGAGI in the germline V gene. V was trimmed by 5 bases and J by 2 bases, leaving 12 bases between them.

The chain couples TRBV5-1 to TRBJ1-1; D not certain. With 0 bases removed from V and 4 bases from J, the gap between germline ends came to 10 bases. In germline, CDR1 is SGHRS, CDR2 YFSETQ. The CDR3 totals 14 residues. The CDR3 loop reads CASSLAQVGTEAFF. DNA of the CDR3: TGCGCCAGCAGCTTGGCGCAGGTCGGCACTGAAGCTTTCTTT.

This chain connects TRBV4-1 to TRBJ2-7; 7 bases match TRBD2. J was trimmed by 6 bases and V by 0 bases; bases with no gene match: 2. Germline V gene data show CDR1 as MGHRA and CDR2 as YSYEKL. There are 13 residues in the CDR3. The DNA of the CDR3 is TGCGCCAGCAGCCAAGATTCGGGGGGCGAGCAGTACTTC. Protein product: CASSQDSGGEQYF.

The chain combines TRBV23-1 with TRBJ2-5; D may be TRBD2 (6 bases). TRBV23-1 is annotated as an ORF whose role is uncertain. The ends were cut back, 1 base at V and 3 bases at J, with 6 bases in the middle. The CDR3 extends over 13 amino acids. CDR3 protein: CASSQLAEETQYF. Written as DNA, the CDR3 is TGCGCCAGCAGTCAATTAGCGGAAGAGACCCAGTACTTC.

The gene calls are TRBV9 and TRBJ2-7, with 8 positions matching TRBD2. J lost 3 bases, V lost 0 bases, and 5 bases had no gene match. The germline gives CDR1 SGDLS, CDR2 YYNGEE. This CDR3 region has 15 residues. The CDR3 region is CASSVGGLEGYEQYF. The DNA for the CDR3 is TGTGCCAGCAGCGTAGGGGGACTAGAGGGCTACGAGCAGTACTTC.

The chain employs TRBV27 and TRBJ1-2, with D perhaps TRBD1 (5 bases). Germline CDR1 MNHEY, CDR2 SMNVEV (reference sequence). The CDR3 is 13 amino acids. V was shortened by 4 bases and J by 9 bases, with 15 bases between the two germline ends. In nucleotides, the CDR3 is TGTGCCAGCAGTTCTCAGCAGGGATGGAGCTACACCTTC. This translates into CASSSQQGWSYTF.

The chain links TRBV28 to TRBJ2-3; D may be TRBD1 (5 bases). Germline V gene lookup returns CDR1 MDHEN and CDR2 SYDVKM. V lost 4 bases to trimming and J lost 0 bases, with 8 bases between them. CDR3 length: 14 residues. The CDR3, as DNA: TGTGCCAGCAGTTGGGGCGGTAGCACAGATACGCAGTATTTT. Its translation is CASSWGGSTDTQYF.

The chain joins TRBV12-5 to TRBJ2-3, with 12 bases fitting TRBD2. This CDR3 is built from 16 residues. Germline assignment: CDR1 LGHNT and CDR2 FRNRAP. V was clipped by 6 bases and J by 3 bases; unmatched bases: 7. CDR3 protein: CASGPPTSGSTDTQYF. In DNA form, the CDR3 reads TGTGCTAGTGGCCCACCGACTAGCGGGAGTACAGATACGCAGTATTTT.

This clone appeared a few times. This chain uses TRBV7-8 with TRBJ2-1; 7 bases fit TRBD2. The CDR3 contains 13 residues. The germline gives CDR1 SGHVS, CDR2 FQNEAQ. The V and J ends lost 6 bases and 5 bases, in that order; junction bases with no gene match: 4. In nucleotides, the CDR3 is TGTGCCAGCAGTGGGACTAACCACAATGAGCAGTTCTTC. It codes for CASSGTNHNEQFF.

This clone came up a few times. This rearrangement joins TRBV10-2 to TRBJ2-7, with TRBD2 matching 7 bases. Germline-derived CDR1 and CDR2 are WSHSY and SAAADI. V was clipped by 3 bases and J by 12 bases; unmatched bases: 5. There are 11 residues in the CDR3. The CDR3 DNA reads TGCGCCAGCAGTGAAAGCGGGACTCCGTACTTC. Translating it yields CASSESGTPYF.

This CDR3 reads CASSSRTANYGYTF. The CDR3 nucleotides read TGTGCCAGCAGTTCGAGGACAGCTAACTATGGCTACACCTTC. This chain links TRBV28 with TRBJ1-2; a possible D gene is TRBD1 (6 bases). Germline CDR1 MDHEN, CDR2 SYDVKM. The V gene lost 4 bases and the J gene lost 0 bases, with 9 bases spanning the gap. This CDR3 has 14 amino acids.

The rearrangement links TRBV28 to TRBJ1-6, with D maybe TRBD1 (6 bases). Germline-derived CDR1 and CDR2 are MDHEN and SYDVKM. Trimming removed 6 bases at V and 7 bases at J, with 16 bases between. The length of the CDR3 is 15 residues. The CDR3 DNA reads as TGTGCCAGCAGCATACCGGGACAAGGGAATTCACCCCTCCACTTT. It encodes CASSIPGQGNSPLHF.

This clone was counted a single time. This chain joins TRBV7-9 and TRBJ1-4; a possible D gene is TRBD1 (5 bases). CDR1 SEHNR and CDR2 FQNEAQ come from the germline V gene (reference sequence). V was pared by 6 bases and J by 2 bases, with 13 bases between. This CDR3 region has 15 residues. In nucleotides, the CDR3 is TGTGCCAGCAGTCCCGTGGCAGGGACTAATGAAAAACTGTTTTTT. Its protein product is CASSPVAGTNEKLFF.

The chain recombines TRBV6-5 with TRBJ1-5; D uncertain. Trimming took 4 bases from V and 5 from J, leaving 9 bases between them. This CDR3 has 13 residues. From germline, CDR1 is MNHEY and CDR2 SVGAGI. The CDR3 DNA sequence: TGTGCCAGCAGTTCCGACAAAGATCAGCCCCAGCATTTT. Translating it yields CASSSDKDQPQHF.